Following are 15 T cell receptor beta chains from one sample sequenced in a study of T cells after posttransplantation cyclophosphamide. Clones were sequenced by immunoSEQ multiplex PCR, and TCRdb holds only the in-frame ones, with some missing. The table includes under 25,000 clones, roughly 72% detected once. Cyclophosphamide on days +3 and +4 followed busulfan-fludarabine conditioning and a marrow graft. The sequencing used PBMCs, collected after an allogeneic stem cell transplant with post-transplant cyclophosphamide. These receptors were collected from a male patient aged 30 to 40 who received an allogeneic stem cell transplant from a related donor, was CMV-positive, and had acute GVHD only. Some T cells may possibly be graft donor cells.

The gene calls are TRBV7-9 and TRBJ1-1; 8 nucleotides line up with TRBD1. The CDR3 extends over 14 amino acids. The J segment lost 3 bases and the V segment lost 2 bases, leaving 2 bases of the junction unmatched. The germline gives CDR1 SEHNR, CDR2 FQNEAQ (reference sequence). Here the CDR3 reads CASSLQGAYTEAFF. The CDR3 DNA follows: TGTGCCAGCAGCTTACAGGGGGCGTACACTGAAGCTTTCTTT.

The chain couples TRBV6-1 to TRBJ1-2; tentative D call: TRBD1 (5 bases). The CDR3 contains 14 residues. V was pared by 4 bases and J by 4 bases, with 13 bases between. The V gene's germline CDR1 is MNHNS and CDR2 SASEGT. This CDR3 reads CASSVISGGYGYTF. The CDR3 nucleotides are TGTGCCAGCAGTGTGATCTCGGGGGGCTATGGCTACACCTTC.

The rearrangement links TRBV11-2 to TRBJ2-5; TRBD1 might be the D (6 bases). V lost 2 bases to trimming and J lost 2 bases, with 9 bases between them. The CDR3 is 14 amino acids. Germline-derived CDR1 and CDR2 are SGHAT and FQNNGV. The CDR3 reads CASSLNRGQETQYF. The CDR3 nucleotides read TGTGCCAGCAGCTTAAATAGGGGGCAAGAGACCCAGTACTTC.

The J gene is TRBJ1-4, the V gene TRBV15; D call uncertain. The CDR3 length is 15 residues. Germline V lookup: CDR1 LNHNV, CDR2 YYDKDF (reference sequence). V dropped 7 bases and J dropped 7 bases, with 19 bases sitting between them. In DNA, the CDR3 is TGTGCCACCAATAGGCATCGACAAGTCGGTGAAAAACTGTTTTTT. It codes for CATNRHRQVGEKLFF.

The sample holds one count of this clone. The chain carries TRBV30 and TRBJ1-4; 10 bases match TRBD1. The V and J ends lost 6 bases and 7 bases, in that order; junction bases with no gene match: 8. From germline, CDR1 is GTSNPN and CDR2 SVGIG (reference sequence). This CDR3 is 14 amino acids long. The CDR3 is CACRRGTGVEKLFF. In nucleotides, the CDR3 is TGTGCCTGCAGAAGGGGGACAGGGGTTGAAAAACTGTTTTTT.

The CDR3: CASSLQGARSPLHF. For the CDR3, the DNA is TGTGCCAGCAGCCTACAGGGGGCACGTTCACCCCTCCACTTT. The chain has TRBV16 and TRBJ1-6, with TRBD1 identical over 9 bases. The V gene end was trimmed by 4 bases and the J gene end by 9 bases; junction bases not matched to a gene: 4. The germline V gene encodes CDR1 KGHSY and CDR2 FQNENV. CDR3 size: 14 residues.

This chain links TRBV11-2 with TRBJ2-5, with 8 bases fitting TRBD2. The germline CDR1 and CDR2 sequences are SGHAT and FQNNGV. This CDR3 is built from 13 residues. The J segment lost 5 bases and the V segment lost 1 base, leaving 0 bases of the junction unmatched. This CDR3 is CASSLAGGETQYF. In DNA form, the CDR3 reads TGTGCCAGCAGCTTAGCGGGGGGGGAGACCCAGTACTTC.

The CDR3 is CASSSQYRGNTEAFF. In DNA form, the CDR3 reads TGTGCCAGCAGTAGTCAGTACAGGGGGAACACTGAAGCTTTCTTT. J is TRBJ1-1 and V is TRBV27; 7 nucleotides align to TRBD1. The V and J ends lost 5 bases and 1 base, in that order; junction bases with no gene match: 7. CDR3 length: 15 amino acids. CDR1 is MNHEY, CDR2 SMNVEV, per germline (reference sequence).

The chain recombines TRBV27 with TRBJ1-5, with D perhaps matching TRBD1 (6 bases). This CDR3 spans 13 amino acids. Trimming left V 6 bases short and J 5 bases short, with 11 bases between. Germline CDR1 reads MNHEY; CDR2 reads SMNVEV (reference sequence). DNA for the CDR3: TGTGCCAGCAGACAACAGGGAGATCAGCCCCAGCATTTT. Residues: CASRQQGDQPQHF.

The V and J genes are TRBV14 and TRBJ1-2; D not resolved. The V gene lost 1 base and the J gene lost 4 bases, with 16 bases spanning the gap. CDR1 and CDR2 from the germline V gene are SGHDN and FVKESK. The CDR3 loop spans 16 amino acids. CDR3 in amino acids: CASSQAGSRVLYGYTF. The CDR3, as DNA: TGTGCCAGCAGCCAAGCCGGCAGCCGGGTCCTCTATGGCTACACCTTC.

Here the CDR3 reads CAISTRGQYPFYGYTF. CDR3 bases: TGTGCCATCAGTACAAGAGGACAGTACCCCTTCTATGGCTACACCTTC. The rearrangement uses TRBV10-3 and TRBJ1-2; D perhaps matches TRBD1 (6 bases). CDR1 ENHRY and CDR2 SYGVKD come from the germline V gene. The ends were cut back, 5 bases at V and 4 bases at J, with 20 bases in the middle. The CDR3 is made up of 16 amino acids.

The chain employs TRBV7-9 and TRBJ1-2; D is possibly TRBD1 (6 bases). The V end was cut by 1 base, the J end by 8 bases, with 17 bases between. Germline values: CDR1 SEHNR, CDR2 FQNEAQ (reference sequence). CDR3 size: 15 residues. Written as DNA, the CDR3 is TGTGCCAGCAGCTTAGACGGGAGGGGGAGAGAGGGCTACACCTTC. Translation: CASSLDGRGREGYTF.

This chain links TRBV5-1 with TRBJ2-2, with D possibly TRBD1 on 6 matching bases. The CDR3 consists of 15 residues. Germline lookup yields CDR1 SGHRS and CDR2 YFSETQ. The V end lost 6 bases, the J end lost 2 bases, and 14 bases lay between the germline ends. The CDR3 loop reads CASTTQDSNTGELFF. The CDR3 nucleotides are TGCGCCAGCACCACCCAGGACAGTAACACCGGGGAGCTGTTTTTT.

The genes are TRBV2 and TRBJ1-2; D is perhaps TRBD1 (6 bases). This CDR3 has 13 amino acids. V lost 6 bases, J lost 4 bases, and 12 bases lay in between. Germline CDR1 and CDR2: SNHLY and FYNNEI. The CDR3 loop is CASSLTGFYGYTF. The CDR3 bases are TGTGCCAGCAGCCTAACAGGGTTCTATGGCTACACCTTC.

This rearrangement joins TRBV2 to TRBJ2-7; possible D gene TRBD1, 5 bases. The V end lost 4 bases, the J end lost 2 bases, and 15 bases lay between the germline ends. The length of the CDR3 is 15 residues. Germline CDR1 SNHLY, CDR2 FYNNEI. CDR3: CASSALRANTYEQYF. The CDR3 DNA follows: TGTGCCAGCAGTGCCCTCAGGGCCAATACCTACGAGCAGTACTTC.